This passage covers 23 T cell receptor beta chains from one sample sequenced in a study of identical twins. In TCRdb, the 5' RACE reads were re-called with MiXCR into one record per CDR3 protein. The sample lists about 520,000 distinct CDR3 sequences, approximately 22% occurring once. These data were likewise used in another study, on T cells expressing NK-cell markers.

The sequencing sample was made of CD4+ T cells sorted from blood. The receptor source for this set is a woman under 30 in good health.

This clonotype was counted only a few times. The chain has TRBV7-9 and TRBJ1-6; 7 nucleotides agree with TRBD1. The CDR3 covers 13 residues. V lost 8 bases and J lost 7; bases outside the gene matches: 5. Germline CDR1 SEHNR, CDR2 FQNEAQ (reference sequence). The CDR3 here is CASGETGNSPLHF. The CDR3 coding sequence is TGTGCCAGCGGAGAGACAGGGAATTCACCCCTCCACTTT.

This clonotype came up a few times. The rearrangement uses TRBV12-3 or TRBV12-4 and TRBJ1-1; a possible D gene is TRBD1 (5 bases). The CDR3 length is 17 residues. V was clipped by 3 bases and J by 1 base, with 18 bases between them. The CDR3 coding sequence is TGTGCCAGCAGTTTGAGGGGCTTTAATGTCCCGAACACTGAAGCTTTCTTT. It translates to CASSLRGFNVPNTEAFF.

This clonotype was detected only a few times. This chain connects TRBV9 to TRBJ2-6, with 10 nucleotides matching TRBD2. CDR1 SGDLS and CDR2 YYNGEE come from the germline V gene. There are 14 residues in the CDR3. This CDR3 is CGSSGSSGANVLTF. The DNA of the CDR3 is TGTGGTTCTAGCGGGAGCTCTGGGGCCAACGTCCTGACTTTC.

This chain connects TRBV14 to TRBJ2-5; D could derive from TRBD1 or TRBD2 (5 bases each). Germline V gene sequence: CDR1 SGHDN, CDR2 FVKESK. The CDR3 has 14 amino acids. The V and J ends lost 4 bases and 5 bases respectively, with 14 bases between them. The CDR3 here is CASSPIGDRETQYF. CDR3 nucleotide sequence: TGTGCCAGCAGCCCCATCGGGGACCGCGAGACCCAGTACTTC.

This clonotype was seen more than once but under ten times. The V and J genes are TRBV9 and TRBJ2-1; maybe TRBD2 (6 bases). CDR1 SGDLS and CDR2 YYNGEE come from the germline V gene. V was shortened by 0 bases and J by 1 base, with 11 bases between the two germline ends. The CDR3 has 16 amino acids. CDR3 sequence reads: CASSVGGIHSYNEQFF. The CDR3, as DNA: TGTGCCAGCAGCGTAGGCGGGATCCATTCCTACAATGAGCAGTTCTTC.

The sample holds a few counts of this clonotype. This chain links TRBV5-6 with TRBJ2-7, with no clear D. The CDR3 consists of 14 residues. Germline CDR1 and CDR2: SGHDT and YYEEEE. The V and J ends lost 1 base and 0 bases respectively, with 8 bases between them. The CDR3: CASSLTQSSYEQYF. In nucleotides, the CDR3 is TGTGCCAGCAGCTTGACCCAGAGCTCCTACGAGCAGTACTTC.

This clonotype was counted only a few times. V and J are TRBV20-1 and TRBJ1-1, with D hard to call. V was clipped by 2 bases and J by 5 bases, with 12 bases between them. CDR1 and CDR2 from the germline V gene are DFQATT and SNEGSKA (reference sequence). This CDR3 comprises 13 residues. CDR3 sequence (DNA): TGCAGTGCTAGAAGTGAGCTGGGGACTGAAGCTTTCTTT. It yields the protein CSARSELGTEAFF.

This clonotype was picked up a small number of times. This chain links TRBV5-1 with TRBJ2-2, with D unresolved. Trimming cost V 0 bases and J 3 bases, with 9 bases left between them. Germline assignment: CDR1 SGHRS and CDR2 YFSETQ. The length of the CDR3 is 15 residues. This CDR3 reads CASSLGFWDTGELFF. CDR3 DNA: TGCGCCAGCAGCTTGGGATTTTGGGACACCGGGGAGCTGTTTTTT.

CDR3 sequence reads: CASRAAPNYGYTF. CDR3 sequence (DNA): TGTGCCAGCAGAGCAGCCCCTAACTATGGCTACACCTTC. The V call is TRBV6-1, the J call TRBJ1-2; D unclear. V was shortened by 6 bases and J by 0 bases, with 8 bases between the two germline ends. Germline V lookup: CDR1 MNHNS, CDR2 SASEGT. The CDR3 has 13 residues.

V gene TRBV2 combines with J gene TRBJ2-5; D is unresolved. V was shortened by 7 bases and J by 7 bases, with 7 bases between the two germline ends. Germline V gene sequence: CDR1 SNHLY, CDR2 FYNNEI. This CDR3 region has 10 residues. As DNA, the CDR3 is TGTGCCAGCACGGTTGGGACCCAGTACTTC. It yields the protein CASTVGTQYF.

This clonotype has a count of ten or more. CDR3 in amino acids: CASSLGTSGNYEQYF. CDR3 nucleotides: TGTGCCAGCAGTTTGGGGACTAGCGGGAATTACGAGCAGTACTTC. V gene TRBV12-3 or TRBV12-4 combines with J gene TRBJ2-7, with 13 bases fitting TRBD2. The CDR3 contains 15 residues. With 3 bases clipped from V and 4 bases from J, the junction kept 3 bases outside the gene matches.

This clonotype was detected a few times. The chain couples TRBV7-2 to TRBJ2-1; D may be TRBD1 or TRBD2 (5 bases each). The length of the CDR3 is 16 residues. With 5 bases removed from V and 0 bases from J, the gap between germline ends came to 14 bases. The V gene's germline CDR1 is SGHTA and CDR2 FQGNSA. CDR3 coding DNA: TGTGCCAGCAGCCGGGGCTGGGTGAGCTCCTACAATGAGCAGTTCTTC. Its protein is CASSRGWVSSYNEQFF.

This chain joins TRBV20-1 and TRBJ2-5; either TRBD1 or TRBD2 may fit D (5 bases each). The germline CDR1 and CDR2 sequences are DFQATT and SNEGSKA (reference sequence). The CDR3 runs to 13 residues. Trimming stripped 2 bases from V and 5 bases from J, with 12 bases between. CDR3 region: CSARLAGTETQYF. The CDR3 nucleotides read TGCAGTGCTAGACTGGCAGGGACGGAGACCCAGTACTTC.

This clonotype was detected only a few times. CDR3 sequence (DNA): TGTGCCACCAGTGATTCAGGGGAGGTTAAAGATACGCAGTATTTT. This codes for CATSDSGEVKDTQYF. The gene calls are TRBV24-1 and TRBJ2-3; D assignment may be TRBD1 or TRBD2 (6 bases each). The CDR3 sequence is 15 residues long. Germline loops: CDR1 KGHDR, CDR2 SFDVKD. The V end lost 2 bases, the J end lost 5 bases, and 13 bases lay between the germline ends.

This chain joins TRBV5-3 and TRBJ2-1, with D hard to call. TRBV5-3 is an open reading frame, and its role is uncertain. CDR3 length equals 12 residues. V was trimmed by 4 bases and J by 7 bases, leaving 9 bases between them. DNA of the CDR3: TGTGCCAGAAGCCACCTCGGGAATGAGCAGTTCTTC. Translation: CARSHLGNEQFF.

This clonotype was seen a handful of times. The chain uses TRBV6-2 or TRBV6-3 and TRBJ2-7, with 7 bases matching TRBD2. CDR3 length equals 13 residues. V shed 10 bases and J 0 bases; nucleotides not matched to a gene: 6. CDR1 and CDR2 from the germline V gene are MNHEY and SVGEGT. This CDR3 is CATVRTSSYEQYF. The CDR3, as DNA: TGTGCCACCGTTAGGACTAGCTCCTACGAGCAGTACTTC.

This sequence joins TRBV29-1 and TRBJ1-1; D ambiguous. Trimming took 4 bases from V and 4 from J, leaving 16 bases between them. This CDR3 region has 14 residues. In germline, CDR1 is SQVTM, CDR2 ANQGSEA. CDR3: CSVAWKGWTTEAFF. In DNA, the CDR3 is TGCAGCGTTGCTTGGAAGGGCTGGACCACTGAAGCTTTCTTT.

This chain joins TRBV30 and TRBJ2-1; 13 bases map to TRBD2. Germline V CDR1 and CDR2: GTSNPN, SVGIG (reference sequence). This CDR3 comprises 13 residues. The V and J ends lost 2 bases and 11 bases, in that order; junction bases with no gene match: 3. The CDR3 DNA reads as TGTGCCTGGAGTCGGACTAGCGGGAGTCAGCAGTTCTTC. This sequence encodes CAWSRTSGSQQFF.

This clonotype was counted a few times. The CDR3 nucleotides are TGTGCCAGCAGGGCAGGGGTCGAGCAGTACTTC. Amino acids: CASRAGVEQYF. The genes are TRBV6-5 and TRBJ2-7, with D perhaps matching TRBD1 (6 bases). CDR1 and CDR2 (germline): MNHEY, SVGAGI. V lost 6 bases, J lost 6 bases, and 9 bases lay in between. This CDR3 is 11 amino acids long.

The rearrangement uses TRBV5-1 and TRBJ1-4; D call uncertain. V shed 0 bases and J shed 8 bases, with 11 bases lying between them. CDR3 size: 14 residues. Germline assignment: CDR1 SGHRS and CDR2 YFSETQ. The CDR3: CASSLAAGREKLFF. CDR3 in DNA: TGCGCCAGCAGCTTGGCCGCCGGGAGGGAAAAACTGTTTTTT.

The chain couples TRBV2 to TRBJ1-2; 9 nucleotides match TRBD1. Trimming cost V 5 bases and J 4 bases; bases outside gene matches: 5. The CDR3 contains 14 residues. CDR1 and CDR2 (germline): SNHLY, FYNNEI. The CDR3 sequence: CASSTPGQGYGYTF. The CDR3 DNA follows: TGTGCCAGCAGTACACCGGGACAGGGCTATGGCTACACCTTC.

This clonotype occurred a few times. This chain links TRBV27 with TRBJ1-1, with 7 bases identical to TRBD1. This CDR3 is 13 amino acids long. The V gene end was trimmed by 7 bases and the J gene end by 5 bases; junction bases not matched to a gene: 7. Germline V gene lookup returns CDR1 MNHEY and CDR2 SMNVEV (reference sequence). In DNA, the CDR3 is TGTGCCAGCAAGAAGACAGGGAGGACTGAAGCTTTCTTT. Its protein product is CASKKTGRTEAFF.

This clonotype occurred a few times. CDR3 sequence: CSARWGTGLYNEQFF. The CDR3 DNA reads as TGCAGTGCTAGGTGGGGGACAGGACTATACAATGAGCAGTTCTTC. The chain combines TRBV20-1 with TRBJ2-1; TRBD1 agrees at 8 bases. The V gene's germline CDR1 is DFQATT and CDR2 SNEGSKA (reference sequence). This CDR3 contains 15 residues. V dropped 3 bases and J dropped 4; count of bases not matched to a gene: 8.